This T cell receptor beta chain comes out of a study of blood T cell repertoires in COVID-19. Background on the study: The United States, Italy and Spain were the sources of the acute and convalescent COVID-19 samples. PBMCs, B-cell-depleted T cells, or T cells provided the cDNA or gDNA that made up the material.

The CDR3 has 15 amino acids. V was shortened by 3 bases and J by 0 bases, with 12 bases between the two germline ends. Germline V gene data show CDR1 as SNHLY and CDR2 as FYNNEI. This clone was recorded once. While infection was still active, Seattle patients were enrolled and then followed longitudinally. Methods used by the authors: Amplified reference gene primers provided the basis for estimating nucleated cell counts. TCRdb's copy holds only in-frame clones and misses some; the assay was immunoSEQ multiplex PCR. The DNA was the basis for D and trimming; V, J and clone size are from that table. The data show 79,000 or so clones, with 80% to 90% seen just once and approximately 9.9% held by the top ten.

The chain joins TRBV2 to TRBJ2-7, with D tentatively TRBD2 (6 bases). The TCR originated in a man between 60 and 70 years old with COVID-19, enrolled during active disease. Sequencing was carried out using peripheral blood. CDR3 in amino acids: CASSDSRGNSYEQYF. CDR3 DNA sequence: TGTGCCAGCAGTGATTCCCGGGGGAACTCCTACGAGCAGTACTTC.